Listed below are T cell receptor beta chains from one sample, sequenced in a study of shared clonotypes between healthy human individuals. The protocol was immunoSEQ multiplex PCR, while the TCRdb copy is restricted to in-frame clones and leaves out a portion. The sample shows hundreds of thousands of clones, 73% of them seen only once. The sequencing sample was made of memory CD4+ T cells sorted from blood. The source is a woman in her 30s in good health. The CDR3 runs from the conserved cysteine through the conserved F or W. The order of the fields is clone size, D gene, J gene, V gene, CDR3 DNA, CDR3 protein. D genes are given only for firm matches. Size values are once, few and many counts, or a class for expanded clones, and some rows have none.

>NA|NA|TRBJ2-1|TRBV5-1
TGCGCCAGCAGGGTACAGGTCGACAACAATGAGCAGTTCTTC
CASRVQVDNNEQFF
>NA|TRBD2|TRBJ2-7|TRBV10-1
TGCGCCAGCAGTGAAATAGCGGGAGGATCCTACGAGCAGTACTTC
CASSEIAGGSYEQYF
>few|TRBD1|TRBJ2-7|TRBV7-9
TGTGCCAGCACCAGGACAGGGGGCACTTACGAGCAGTACTTC
CASTRTGGTYEQYF
>once|NA|TRBJ2-7|TRBV19
TGTGCCAGTAGTTCCCAGGCCGGCTCCGAGCAGTACTTC
CASSSQAGSEQYF
>NA|TRBD1|TRBJ2-7|TRBV28
TGTGCCAGCATCAGTGGGGGGACAGGGAATTCCGAGCAGTACTTC
CASISGGTGNSEQYF
>NA|NA|TRBJ1-5|TRBV5-1
TGCGCCAGCAGCTTGGTCGCGGGGGCGGATCAGCCCCAGCATTTT
CASSLVAGADQPQHF
>NA|TRBD1|TRBJ2-7|TRBV6-6
TGTGCCAGCAAAGACAGGGCGTCCTACGAGCAGTACTTC
CASKDRASYEQYF
>once|TRBD1|TRBJ1-5|TRBV5-5
TGTGCCAGCAGCTTGGGGGACAGGGCAGTCCAGCATTTT
CASSLGDRAVQHF
>NA|NA|TRBJ2-5|TRBV7-9
TGTGCCAGCAGCTTAGGGGGATCCAATCGAGAGACCCAGTACTTC
CASSLGGSNRETQYF
>few|NA|TRBJ2-1|TRBV7-8
TGTGCCAGCAGCCCCTCCTTCGGGGATGAGCAGTTCTTC
CASSPSFGDEQFF
>NA|NA|TRBJ2-5|TRBV5-1
TGCGCCAGCAGCTTGGTCCCTCTAGCGAGGGAGACCCAGTACTTC
CASSLVPLARETQYF
>NA|TRBD1|TRBJ1-1|TRBV28
TGTGCCAGCAGTTTGGACAGGCTTGACACTGAAGCTTTCTTT
CASSLDRLDTEAFF
>few|NA|TRBJ2-3|TRBV11-2
TGTGCCAGCAGATCCGGGACTAGCACAGATACGCAGTATTTT
CASRSGTSTDTQYF
>NA|TRBD2|TRBJ2-1|TRBV7-8
TGTGCCAGCAGACGAGAACCCGGGCTAGCGGGAGGAAGGAGTGAGCAGTTCTTC
CASRREPGLAGGRSEQFF
>NA|NA|TRBJ1-3|TRBV27
TGTGCCAGCAGGAGAGGAAACACCATATATTTT
CASRRGNTIYF
>NA|TRBD1|TRBJ1-2|TRBV6-1
TGTGCCAGCAGTCCCCGGACAGGGGGCGATGGCTACACCTTC
CASSPRTGGDGYTF
>NA|NA|TRBJ2-5|TRBV28
TGTGCCAGCAGTTTATATCGGGCTCGGGAGACCCAGTACTTC
CASSLYRARETQYF
>NA|NA|TRBJ1-1|TRBV14
TGTGCCAGCAGCCCGACCAAGGGGCGGCACACTGAAGCTTTCTTT
CASSPTKGRHTEAFF
>NA|TRBD2|TRBJ2-1|TRBV15
TGTGCCACCAGCAGAGAACTAGCGGGAGGGGGTAATGAGCAGTTCTTC
CATSRELAGGGNEQFF
>NA|NA|TRBJ2-5|TRBV5-4
TGTGCCAGCAGCTTGGGGGGGTACCAAGAGACCCAGTACTTC
CASSLGGYQETQYF
>once|NA|TRBJ2-5|TRBV5-1
TGCGCCAGCAGCTACAAAGGGCTCCAAGAGACCCAGTACTTC
CASSYKGLQETQYF
>NA|NA|TRBJ2-2|TRBV19
TGTGCCAGTATCGGCGGCAAGGGGTTGTCCGGGGAGCTGTTTTTT
CASIGGKGLSGELFF